This section outlines one T cell receptor beta chain sequence together with its context. Its antigen is unknown. V was clipped by 2 bases and J by 3 bases, with 13 bases between them. This CDR3 comprises 14 residues. From germline, CDR1 is SQVTM and CDR2 ANQGSEA. The data derive from a study of T-cell memory formation after mild COVID-19. TCR alpha and TCR beta cDNA libraries with sample barcodes and UMIs came from 5'RACE using constant-segment primers. Each CDR3 protein is one row after TCRdb ran MiXCR on the 5' RACE reads. This repertoire shows some 270,000 distinct CDR3 sequences, 15% found once; its top ten account for 2.1%. Regarding the study as a whole: Researchers found some responding clones in pre-infection memory, a sign that cross-reactive memory joined. Later expanders leaned CD4+, whereas clones that contracted between day 15 and 85 were balanced CD4/CD8.

The V and J genes are TRBV29-1 and TRBJ1-2; tentatively, D is TRBD1 (5 bases). Sequencing used PBMCs or a T cell subset sorted from them (not recorded which). This TCR was recovered from an adult woman who had mild COVID-19 (a few samples of this study predate the infection). Cell type and time point are not known. CDR3 residues: CSVEKVGGYYGYTF. The CDR3 coding sequence is TGCAGCGTTGAAAAGGTCGGGGGGTACTATGGCTACACCTTC.